This T cell receptor (beta chain) was profiled in a study of tissue T cells after allogeneic stem cell transplantation. Sequencing was performed with immunoSEQ multiplex PCR; in TCRdb, only in-frame clones are kept and a portion is missing. The sample holds about 6,300 clones; about 73% are singletons and the top ten take around 7%. The sample was tissue from the rectum, taken at autopsy. This sequence originates from a woman aged 18-49 years with breast cancer.

Here the CDR3 DNA reads TGTGCCTGGAGTGTTATCATTGAATGGGGCTACACCTTC. It specifies CAWSVIIEWGYTF. The chain joins TRBV30 to TRBJ1-2; no firm D call. V lost 0 bases, J lost 8 bases, and 13 bases lay in between. CDR3 length: 13 amino acids. Germline values: CDR1 GTSNPN, CDR2 SVGIG (reference sequence).